This TCR beta chain stems from a study of blood T cell repertoires in COVID-19. In the study overall: The United States, Italy and Spain were the sources of the acute and convalescent COVID-19 samples. Sample material is recorded as cDNA or gDNA derived from T cells, B-cell-depleted T cells, or PBMCs.

Germline CDR1 and CDR2: LNHNV and YYDKDF (reference sequence). The CDR3 has 13 residues. V lost 0 bases and J lost 13; bases outside the gene matches: 5. Under the authors' procedure: Reference gene primer amplification gave estimated nucleated cell counts. Measured with immunoSEQ multiplex PCR; TCRdb has only the in-frame clones, and not every one. For V, J and clone size, that table is used; D and trimming come from the DNA. The data contain under 200,000 clones, roughly 90% of them singletons. This chain connects TRBV15 to TRBJ1-5, with 8 nucleotides matching TRBD1. Sequenced input: peripheral blood. This clonotype originated in a young man with acute or convalescent COVID-19. In DNA form, the CDR3 reads TGTGCCACCAGCAGAGAGCGTGGGACAGGACAGCATTTT. Its translation: CATSRERGTGQHF. Combining the CDR3 with reference TRBV15 and TRBJ1-5 gives the whole variable domain DAMVIQNPRYQVTQFGKPVTLSCSQTLNHNVMYWYQQKSSQAPKLLFHYYDKDFNNEADTPDNFQSRRPNTSFCFLDIRSPGLGDTAMYLCATSRERGTGQHFGDGTRLSIL.